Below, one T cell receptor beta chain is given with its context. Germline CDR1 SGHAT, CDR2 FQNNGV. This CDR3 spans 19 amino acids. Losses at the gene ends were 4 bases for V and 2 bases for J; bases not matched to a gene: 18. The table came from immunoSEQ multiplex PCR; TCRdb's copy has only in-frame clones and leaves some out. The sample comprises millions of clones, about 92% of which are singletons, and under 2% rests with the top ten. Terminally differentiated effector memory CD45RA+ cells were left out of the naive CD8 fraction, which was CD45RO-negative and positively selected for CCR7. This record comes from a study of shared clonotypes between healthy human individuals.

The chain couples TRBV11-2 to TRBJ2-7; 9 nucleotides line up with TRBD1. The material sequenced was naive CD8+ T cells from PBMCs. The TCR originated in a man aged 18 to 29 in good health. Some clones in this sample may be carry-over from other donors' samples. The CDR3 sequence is CASSSRLGQGVRAAYEQYF. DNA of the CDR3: TGTGCCAGCAGCTCTAGGCTGGGACAGGGAGTAAGGGCCGCCTACGAGCAGTACTTC.